This T cell receptor (beta chain) is from a study of blood T cell repertoires in COVID-19. Across the study: Some COVID-19 samples were acute and others convalescent; all came from the United States, Italy and Spain. T cells, B-cell-depleted T cells, or PBMCs provided the cDNA or gDNA that served as material.

The CDR3 is 16 amino acids. Between the trimmed V and J ends, which lost 2 bases and 2 bases, there was a span of 15 bases. TCRdb keeps only in-frame clones here, not all; method: immunoSEQ multiplex PCR. This table has under 130,000 clones, roughly 89% appearing once. The chain recombines TRBV23-1 with TRBJ1-1; perhaps TRBD1 as D (5 bases). TRBV23-1 is assigned to the ORF class and has an uncertain function. Material: peripheral blood. The source of this sequence is a woman older than 75 in a cohort sampled during active COVID-19. The CDR3 DNA follows: TGCGCCAGCAGTCAACGAAAACAGGTTACCAACACTGAAGCTTTCTTT. This translates into CASSQRKQVTNTEAFF.